This T cell receptor beta chain originates from a study of regulatory T cells in long-lasting Graves disease. This CDR3 has 16 amino acids. J lost 5 bases, V lost 7 bases, and 12 bases had no gene match. The germline gives CDR1 DFQATT, CDR2 SNEGSKA (reference sequence). Building of the TCR beta libraries involved iRepertoire HTBI primers and Arm-PCR of CDR3 regions. TCRdb reanalysed the multiplex PCR reads using MiXCR and keeps one entry per CDR3 protein. The sample lists about 620,000 distinct CDR3 sequences; 15% to 20% were seen once. The sample holds many counts of this clonotype. The time point here: newly diagnosed GD, antithyroid drugs for less than 3 months. PBMC-extracted RNA yielded the TCR library. This sample was also put to use in a study of T cells in Graves' hyperthyroidism and ophthalmopathy.

This clonotype originated in a woman younger than 45 with Graves disease. V is TRBV20-1 and J is TRBJ2-5; 14 nucleotides match TRBD2. The material was peripheral blood mononuclear cells (PBMCs), obtained at new diagnosis, from a patient treated with antithyroid drugs. CDR3 coding DNA: TGCAGTGTCCAGACTAGCGGGAGGGCCGTAGGGGAGACCCAGTACTTC. This gives the protein CSVQTSGRAVGETQYF.